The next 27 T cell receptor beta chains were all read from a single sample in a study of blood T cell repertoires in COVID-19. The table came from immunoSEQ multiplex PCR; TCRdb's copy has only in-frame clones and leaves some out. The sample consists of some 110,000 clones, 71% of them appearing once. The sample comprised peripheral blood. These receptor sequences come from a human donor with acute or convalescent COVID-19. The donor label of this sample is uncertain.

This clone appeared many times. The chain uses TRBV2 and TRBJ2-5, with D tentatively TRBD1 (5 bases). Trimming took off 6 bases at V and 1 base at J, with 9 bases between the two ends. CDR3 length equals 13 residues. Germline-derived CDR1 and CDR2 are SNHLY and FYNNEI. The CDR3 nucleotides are TGTGCCAGCAGCAGACAGTCCCAAGAGACCCAGTACTTC. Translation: CASSRQSQETQYF.

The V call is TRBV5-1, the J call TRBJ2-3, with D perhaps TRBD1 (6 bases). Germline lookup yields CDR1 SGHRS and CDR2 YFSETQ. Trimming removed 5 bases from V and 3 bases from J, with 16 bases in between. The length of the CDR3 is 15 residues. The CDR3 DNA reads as TGCGCCAGCAGGGTCAGGGGTTCTGGAACAGATACGCAGTATTTT. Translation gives CASRVRGSGTDTQYF.

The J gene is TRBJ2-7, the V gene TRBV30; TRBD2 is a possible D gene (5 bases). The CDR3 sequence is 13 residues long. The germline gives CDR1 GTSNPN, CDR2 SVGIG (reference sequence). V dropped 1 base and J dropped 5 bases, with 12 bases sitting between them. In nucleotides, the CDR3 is TGTGCCTGGAGTGAAATCCGGGGAGACGAGCAGTACTTC. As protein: CAWSEIRGDEQYF. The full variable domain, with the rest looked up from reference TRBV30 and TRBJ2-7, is SQTIHQWPATLVQPVGSPLSLECTVEGTSNPNLYWYRQAAGRGLQLLFYSVGIGQISSEVPQNLSASRPQDRQFILSSKKLLLSDSGFYLCAWSEIRGDEQYFGPGTRLTVT.

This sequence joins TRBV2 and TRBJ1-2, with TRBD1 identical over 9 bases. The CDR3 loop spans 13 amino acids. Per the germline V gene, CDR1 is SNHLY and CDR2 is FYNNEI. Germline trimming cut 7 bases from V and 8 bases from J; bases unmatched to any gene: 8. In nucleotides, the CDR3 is TGTGCCAGCACTCCCCACAGGGGGCAGGGCTACACCTTC. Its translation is CASTPHRGQGYTF.

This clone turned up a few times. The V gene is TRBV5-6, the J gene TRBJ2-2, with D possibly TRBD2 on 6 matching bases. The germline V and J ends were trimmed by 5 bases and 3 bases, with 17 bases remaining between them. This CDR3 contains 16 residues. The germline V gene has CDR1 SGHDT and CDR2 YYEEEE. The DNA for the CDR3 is TGTGCCAGCAGGTCTTGGATTGCGGGGTACACCGGGGAGCTGTTTTTT. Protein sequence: CASRSWIAGYTGELFF.

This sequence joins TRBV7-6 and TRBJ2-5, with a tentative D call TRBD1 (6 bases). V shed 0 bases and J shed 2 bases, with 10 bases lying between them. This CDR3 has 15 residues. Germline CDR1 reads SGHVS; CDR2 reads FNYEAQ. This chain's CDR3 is CASSLARGGQETQYF. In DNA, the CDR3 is TGTGCCAGCAGCTTAGCCAGGGGTGGACAAGAGACCCAGTACTTC. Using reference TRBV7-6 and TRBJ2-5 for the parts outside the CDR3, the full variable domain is GAGVSQSPRYKVTKRGQDVALRCDPISGHVSLYWYRQALGQGPEFLTYFNYEAQQDKSGLPNDRFSAERPEGSISTLTIQRTEQRDSAMYRCASSLARGGQETQYFGPGTRLLVL.

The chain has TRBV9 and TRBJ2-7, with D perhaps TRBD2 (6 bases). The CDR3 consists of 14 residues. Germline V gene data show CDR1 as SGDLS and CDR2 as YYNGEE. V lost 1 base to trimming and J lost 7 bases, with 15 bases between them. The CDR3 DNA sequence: TGTGCCAGCAGCGTAAGGTCCCTTGGGGGGGAGCAGTACTTC. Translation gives CASSVRSLGGEQYF.

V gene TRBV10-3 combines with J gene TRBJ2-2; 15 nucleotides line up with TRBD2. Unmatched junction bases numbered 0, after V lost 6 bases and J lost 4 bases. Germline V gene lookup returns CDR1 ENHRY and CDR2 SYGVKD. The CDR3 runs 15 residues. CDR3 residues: CAIRGLAGGTGELFF. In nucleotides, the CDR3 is TGTGCCATCAGGGGACTAGCGGGGGGCACCGGGGAGCTGTTTTTT.

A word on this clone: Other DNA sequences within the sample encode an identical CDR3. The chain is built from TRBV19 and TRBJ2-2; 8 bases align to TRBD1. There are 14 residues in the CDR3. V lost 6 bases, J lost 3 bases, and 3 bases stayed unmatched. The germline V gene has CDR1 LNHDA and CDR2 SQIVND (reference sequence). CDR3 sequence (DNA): TGTGCCAGTAGGGACAGGGTGGACACCGGGGAGCTGTTTTTT. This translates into CASRDRVDTGELFF.

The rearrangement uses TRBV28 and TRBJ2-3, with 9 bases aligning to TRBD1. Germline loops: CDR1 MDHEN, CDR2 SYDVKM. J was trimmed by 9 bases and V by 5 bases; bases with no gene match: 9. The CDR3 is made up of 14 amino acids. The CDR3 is CASSPPGQGKTQYF. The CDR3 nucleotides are TGTGCCAGCAGTCCGCCGGGACAGGGAAAAACGCAGTATTTT.

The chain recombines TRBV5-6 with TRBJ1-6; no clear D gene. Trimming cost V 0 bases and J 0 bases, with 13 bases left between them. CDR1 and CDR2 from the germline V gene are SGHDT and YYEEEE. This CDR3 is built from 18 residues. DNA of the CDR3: TGTGCCAGCAGCTTGGTTAATCTCGGGAGCTCCTATAATTCACCCCTCCACTTT. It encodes CASSLVNLGSSYNSPLHF.

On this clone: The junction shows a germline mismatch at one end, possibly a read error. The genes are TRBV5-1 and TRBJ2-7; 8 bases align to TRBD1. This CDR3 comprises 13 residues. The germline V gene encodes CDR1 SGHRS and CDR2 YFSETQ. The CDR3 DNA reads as TGCGCCAGCAGCCGGGACAGGACTTACGGGCAGTACTTC. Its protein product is CASSRDRTYGQYF.

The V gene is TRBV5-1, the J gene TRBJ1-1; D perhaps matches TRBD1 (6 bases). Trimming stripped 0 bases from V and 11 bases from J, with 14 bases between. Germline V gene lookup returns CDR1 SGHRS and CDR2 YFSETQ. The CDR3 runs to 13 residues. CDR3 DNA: TGCGCCAGCAGCTTGGTTACAGGGCTTGAGGCTTTCTTT. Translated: CASSLVTGLEAFF.

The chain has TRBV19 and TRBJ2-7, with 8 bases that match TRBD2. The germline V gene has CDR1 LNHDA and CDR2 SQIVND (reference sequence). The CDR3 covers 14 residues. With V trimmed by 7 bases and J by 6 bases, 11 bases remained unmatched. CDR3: CASTRRGGTTEQYV. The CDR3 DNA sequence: TGTGCCAGTACCCGCCGGGGGGGTACTACCGAGCAGTACGTC.

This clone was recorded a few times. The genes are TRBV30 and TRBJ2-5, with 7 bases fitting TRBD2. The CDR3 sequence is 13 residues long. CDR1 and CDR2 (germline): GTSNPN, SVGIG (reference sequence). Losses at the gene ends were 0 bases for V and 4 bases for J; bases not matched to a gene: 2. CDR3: CAWSVVAGETQYF. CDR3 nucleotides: TGTGCCTGGAGTGTGGTAGCGGGAGAGACCCAGTACTTC.

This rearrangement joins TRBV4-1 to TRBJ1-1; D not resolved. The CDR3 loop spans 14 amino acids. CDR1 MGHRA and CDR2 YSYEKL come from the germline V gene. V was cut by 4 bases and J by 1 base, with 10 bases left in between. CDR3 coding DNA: TGCGCCAGCAGCCTTCGGGAGAGGAACACTGAAGCTTTCTTT. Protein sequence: CASSLRERNTEAFF.

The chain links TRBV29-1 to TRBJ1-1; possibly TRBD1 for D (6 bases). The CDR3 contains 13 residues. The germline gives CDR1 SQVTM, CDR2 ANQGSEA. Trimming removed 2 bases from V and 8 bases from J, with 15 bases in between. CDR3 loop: CSVEPSRGTEAFF. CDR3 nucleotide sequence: TGCAGCGTTGAACCAAGTAGGGGGACGGAAGCTTTCTTT. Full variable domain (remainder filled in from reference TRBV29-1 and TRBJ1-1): SAVISQKPSRDICQRGTSLTIQCQVDSQVTMMFWYRQQPGQSLTLIATANQGSEATYESGFVIDKFPISRPNLTFSTLTVSNMSPEDSSIYLCSVEPSRGTEAFFGQGTRLTVV.

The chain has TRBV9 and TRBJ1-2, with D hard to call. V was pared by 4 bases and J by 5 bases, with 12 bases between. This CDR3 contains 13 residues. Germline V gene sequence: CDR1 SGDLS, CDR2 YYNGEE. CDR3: CASSSRGFYGYTF. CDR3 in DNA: TGTGCCAGCAGCTCCCGGGGTTTTTATGGCTACACCTTC.

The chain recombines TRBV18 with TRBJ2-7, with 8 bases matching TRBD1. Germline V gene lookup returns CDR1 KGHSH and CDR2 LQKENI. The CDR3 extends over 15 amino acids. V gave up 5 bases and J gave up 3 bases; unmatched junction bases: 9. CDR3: CASSSSRGRSYEQYF. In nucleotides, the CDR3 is TGTGCCAGCTCATCCTCCAGGGGGCGTAGCTACGAGCAGTACTTC.

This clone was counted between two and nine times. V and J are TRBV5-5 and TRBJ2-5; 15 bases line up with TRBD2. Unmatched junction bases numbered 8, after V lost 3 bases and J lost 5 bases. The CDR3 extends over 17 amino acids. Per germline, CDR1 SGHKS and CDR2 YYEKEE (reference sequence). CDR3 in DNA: TGTGCCAGCAGCTACGGACTAGCGGGGGGGCCGCTGGAGACCCAGTACTTC. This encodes CASSYGLAGGPLETQYF.

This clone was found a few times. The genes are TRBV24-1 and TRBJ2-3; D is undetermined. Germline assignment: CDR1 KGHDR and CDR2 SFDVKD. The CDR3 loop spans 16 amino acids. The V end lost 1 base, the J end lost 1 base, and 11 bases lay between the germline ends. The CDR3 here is CATSDLSRSGTDTQYF. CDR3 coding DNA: TGTGCCACCAGTGATTTATCTAGGTCAGGCACAGATACGCAGTATTTT.

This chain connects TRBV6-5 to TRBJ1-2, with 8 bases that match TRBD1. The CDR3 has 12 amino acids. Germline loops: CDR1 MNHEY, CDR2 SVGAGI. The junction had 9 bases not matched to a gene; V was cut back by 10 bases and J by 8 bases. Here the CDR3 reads CATFRGTGGYTF. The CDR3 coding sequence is TGTGCCACATTCCGAGGGACAGGAGGCTACACCTTC.

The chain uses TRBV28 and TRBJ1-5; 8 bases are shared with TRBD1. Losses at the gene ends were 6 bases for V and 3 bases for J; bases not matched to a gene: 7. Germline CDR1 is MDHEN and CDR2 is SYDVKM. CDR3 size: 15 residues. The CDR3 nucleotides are TGTGCCAGCAGCCCCAGACAGGGGTTCAATCAGCCCCAGCATTTT. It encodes CASSPRQGFNQPQHF. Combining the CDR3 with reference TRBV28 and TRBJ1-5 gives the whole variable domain DVKVTQSSRYLVKRTGEKVFLECVQDMDHENMFWYRQDPGLGLRLIYFSYDVKMKEKGDIPEGYSVSREKKERFSLILESASTNQTSMYLCASSPRQGFNQPQHFGDGTRLSIL.

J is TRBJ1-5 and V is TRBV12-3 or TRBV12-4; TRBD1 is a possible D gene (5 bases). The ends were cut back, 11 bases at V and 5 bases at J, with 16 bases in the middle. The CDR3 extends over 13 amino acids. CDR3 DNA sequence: TGTGCCTCGCGGAGGGGCCGGGATCAGCCCCAGCATTTT. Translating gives CASRRGRDQPQHF.

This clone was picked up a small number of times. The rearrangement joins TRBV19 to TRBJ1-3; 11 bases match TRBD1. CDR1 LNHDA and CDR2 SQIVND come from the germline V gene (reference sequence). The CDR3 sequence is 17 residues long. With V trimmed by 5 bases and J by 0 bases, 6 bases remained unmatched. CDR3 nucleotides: TGTGCCAGTAGTCTGTGGACAGGGGGCTACTCTGGAAACACCATATATTTT. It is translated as CASSLWTGGYSGNTIYF.

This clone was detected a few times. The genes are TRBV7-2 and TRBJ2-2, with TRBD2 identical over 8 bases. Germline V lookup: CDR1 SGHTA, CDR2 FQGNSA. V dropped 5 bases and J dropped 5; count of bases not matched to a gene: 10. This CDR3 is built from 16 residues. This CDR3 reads CASSPPGGGLTGELFF. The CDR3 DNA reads TGTGCCAGCAGCCCACCGGGGGGGGGCTTAACCGGGGAGCTGTTTTTT.

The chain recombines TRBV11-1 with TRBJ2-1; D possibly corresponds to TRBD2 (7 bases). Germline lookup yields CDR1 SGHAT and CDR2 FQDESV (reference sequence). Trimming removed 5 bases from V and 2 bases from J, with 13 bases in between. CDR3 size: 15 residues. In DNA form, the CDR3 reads TGTGCCAGCAGCGTCGGGGGGCGAGCCTACAATGAGCAGTTCTTC. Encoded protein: CASSVGGRAYNEQFF.